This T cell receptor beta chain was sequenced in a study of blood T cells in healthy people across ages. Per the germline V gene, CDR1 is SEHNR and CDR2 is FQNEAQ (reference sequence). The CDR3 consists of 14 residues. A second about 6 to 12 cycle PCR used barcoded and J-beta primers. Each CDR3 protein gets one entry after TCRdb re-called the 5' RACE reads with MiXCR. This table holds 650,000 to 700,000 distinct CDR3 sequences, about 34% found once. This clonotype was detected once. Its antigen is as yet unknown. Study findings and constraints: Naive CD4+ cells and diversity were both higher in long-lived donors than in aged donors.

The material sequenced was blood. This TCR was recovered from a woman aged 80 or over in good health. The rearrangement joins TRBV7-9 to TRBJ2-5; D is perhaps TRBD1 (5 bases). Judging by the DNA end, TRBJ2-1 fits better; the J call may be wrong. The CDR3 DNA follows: TGTGCCAGCAGCTCTTGGACAAGCCCAGAGACCCAGTTCTTC. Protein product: CASSSWTSPETQFF.